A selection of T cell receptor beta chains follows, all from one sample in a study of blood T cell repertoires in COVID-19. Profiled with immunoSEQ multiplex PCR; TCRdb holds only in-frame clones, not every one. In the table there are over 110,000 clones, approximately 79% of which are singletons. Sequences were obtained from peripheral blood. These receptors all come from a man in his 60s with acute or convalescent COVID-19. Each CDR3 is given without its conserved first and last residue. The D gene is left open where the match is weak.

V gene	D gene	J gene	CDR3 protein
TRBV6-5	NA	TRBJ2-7	ASRESVYEQY
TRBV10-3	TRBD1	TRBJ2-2	AIRPGQGAPGELF
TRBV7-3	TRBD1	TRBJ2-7	ASSLSGGGEQY
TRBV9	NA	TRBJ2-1	ASSVGEVTSGYEQF
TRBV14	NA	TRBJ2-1	ASSQVRGNEQF
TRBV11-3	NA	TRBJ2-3	ASSLGLTDTQY
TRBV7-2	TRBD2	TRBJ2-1	ASSPSGRNEQF
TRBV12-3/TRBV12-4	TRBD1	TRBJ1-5	ASSLQGGQPQH
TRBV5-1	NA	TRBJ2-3	ASSSLGHYKTDTQY
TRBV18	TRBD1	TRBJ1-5	ASSSGTGVIQPQH
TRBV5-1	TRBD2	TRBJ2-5	ASSLLAGLQETQY
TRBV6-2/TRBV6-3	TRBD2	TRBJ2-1	ASRPWREAEQF
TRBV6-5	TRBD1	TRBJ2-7	ASFETGGGEQY
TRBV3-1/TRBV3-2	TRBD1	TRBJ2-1	ASSLYRGQGSYNEQF
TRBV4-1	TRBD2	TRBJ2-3	ASSQGELAGTDTQY
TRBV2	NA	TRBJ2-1	ASSANNEQF
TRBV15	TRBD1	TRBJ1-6	ATSRDRRQGENNSPLH
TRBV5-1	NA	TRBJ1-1	ASSFNRESRGTEAF
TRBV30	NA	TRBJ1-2	AWGRTPLAYGYT
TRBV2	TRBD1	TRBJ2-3	ASSKQGPTDTQY
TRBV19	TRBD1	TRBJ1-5	ASSKKTGNSNQPQH
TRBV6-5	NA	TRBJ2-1	ASRRLSGPYNEQF
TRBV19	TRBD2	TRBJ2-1	ASRTSGSAGNEQF
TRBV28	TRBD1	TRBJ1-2	ASKWTGRPIGYT
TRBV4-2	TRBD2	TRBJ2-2	ASSSKAGDTGELF
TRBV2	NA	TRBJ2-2	ASSEGRGLNTGELF